This T cell receptor beta chain was retrieved from a study of monozygotic twins with inflammatory bowel disease. TCRdb reprocessed the 5' RACE reads and stores each CDR3 protein as one record, lacking DNA. The sample totals fewer than 550,000 distinct CDR3 sequences. The CDR3 covers 13 residues. CDR1 SGHAT and CDR2 FQNNGV come from the germline V gene. V and J are TRBV11-2 and TRBJ1-2. This sequence was found in a human donor with ulcerative colitis or Crohn's disease, or a healthy co-twin of an affected twin (not recorded which). Sequencing input: blood. The CDR3 protein is CASSLGGSPGYTF. Using reference TRBV11-2 and TRBJ1-2 for the parts outside the CDR3, the full variable domain is EAGVAQSPRYKIIEKRQSVAFWCNPISGHATLYWYQQILGQGPKLLIQFQNNGVVDDSQLPKDRFSAERLKGVDSTLKIQPAKLEDSAVYLCASSLGGSPGYTFGSGTRLTVV.